This T cell receptor beta chain was sequenced during a study of response to subunit inactivated influenza vaccine. After removal of 4 bases from V and 2 bases from J, the junction contained 5 bases not matched to a gene. The CDR3 extends over 17 amino acids. Germline-derived CDR1 and CDR2 are KGHDR and SFDVKD. From the RT-PCR reads, TCRdb called clonotypes with MiXCR, one entry per CDR3 protein. In the table there are some 850,000 distinct CDR3 sequences, about 18% of which are singletons. Material: PBMCs from blood, obtained 5 days after vaccination. The receptor comes from a man aged 45 to 65 who received an inactivated influenza vaccine. This chain joins TRBV24-1 and TRBJ2-2; 11 bases align to TRBD2. The CDR3 DNA reads TGTGCCACCAGTGACCGAGGGACTAGCGGCAACACCGGGGAGCTGTTTTTT. Protein product: CATSDRGTSGNTGELFF.